This T cell receptor beta chain comes out of a study of spatial heterogeneity in lung cancer. TCRdb analysed the 5' RACE reads with MiXCR anew, one entry per CDR3 protein. The top ten clones hold 23% of a sample with several thousand distinct CDR3 sequences, 4.5% to 5.5% of them seen once. Relative to its sample, this clonotype is medium-sized. Its specificity is unknown. This beta chain slipped into a library made for alpha chains as a stray read, so its size is not meaningful. Study-level results: Expanded intratumoral alpha and beta TCR counts tracked tumor mutation counts.

Trimming shortened V by 5 bases and J by 5 bases, and 12 bases separated the two germline ends. This CDR3 spans 13 amino acids. Germline V gene sequence: CDR1 SEHNR, CDR2 FQNEAQ (reference sequence). This sample's time point: sample taken at primary tumor resection. Extraction of whole RNA from tumor, nontumor lung or frozen PBMC preceded unsorted sequencing. The V call is TRBV7-9, the J call TRBJ2-5; no firm D call. The origin of this receptor is a male donor with early-stage non-small cell lung cancer. Sequenced material: lung tumor tissue, taken at surgery. In nucleotides, the CDR3 is TGTGCCAGCAGCATGCATGGAGCGGAGACCCAGTACTTC. The encoded protein is CASSMHGAETQYF.